This entry concerns a single T cell receptor (beta chain). The sample comes from a study of OX40 agonist ivuxolimab in advanced cancers. Study details: Prior checkpoint blockade (anti-PD-1, anti-PD-L1 or anti-CTLA-4) was permitted; 40% had it.

CDR3 length equals 14 residues. Per germline, CDR1 GTSNPN and CDR2 SVGIG (reference sequence). Trimming took off 1 base at V and 0 bases at J, with 9 bases between the two ends. Autoimmune disease history or systemic immunosuppression led to patients being barred. Measured with immunoSEQ multiplex PCR; TCRdb has only the in-frame clones, and not every one. This repertoire shows roughly 70,000 clones, 87% found once; its top ten account for under 3.5%. This rearrangement joins TRBV30 to TRBJ2-5, with a tentative D call TRBD1 (5 bases). The sequence came from an adult with an advanced solid tumor such as melanoma, head and neck, liver or kidney cancer. Source: CD4+ or CD8+ T cells sorted from blood, taken in a trial of the OX40 agonist ivuxolimab. This CDR3 reads CAWSAGRNQETQYF. For the CDR3, the DNA is TGTGCCTGGAGTGCAGGGCGGAACCAAGAGACCCAGTACTTC.